The clone carrying this TCR beta chain was picked up a small number of times. The antigen remains undetermined. This sample is drawn from a study of identical twins. Study results and caveats: A cross-sectional statistical analysis, not follow-up of the same donors, supported the conclusions. Out-of-frame TCR alpha sharing observed in monozygotic twins exceeded model estimates. Whereas memory repertoires showed no such difference, abundant cord blood beta clonotypes carried fewer insertions.

TCRdb called the 5' RACE reads again in MiXCR, with one record for every CDR3 protein. Seen here are 1.5 million to 2 million distinct CDR3 sequences, around 33% observed once, and the top ten hold under 0.35%. Donors were all healthy Caucasians. Germline V CDR1 and CDR2: SGHRS, YFSETQ. This CDR3 contains 13 residues. Trimming pared 7 bases from V and 0 bases from J, leaving 10 bases between. Material: cord blood. This chain links TRBV5-1 with TRBJ2-5, with D hard to call. This receptor was taken from a newborn girl in good health. This CDR3 is CASGLDDQETQYF. CDR3 nucleotides: TGCGCCAGCGGATTAGACGACCAAGAGACCCAGTACTTC. Using reference TRBV5-1 and TRBJ2-5 for the parts outside the CDR3, the full variable domain is KAGVTQTPRYLIKTRGQQVTLSCSPISGHRSVSWYQQTPGQGLQFLFEYFSETQRNKGNFPGRFSGRQFSNSRSEMNVSTLELGDSALYLCASGLDDQETQYFGPGTRLLVL.